A single sample is the source of the 5 T cell receptor beta chains below, sequenced in a study of blood T cells in healthy people across ages. A J-beta primer mix and a sample-barcoded 5' primer were used in a second PCR of about 7 to 12 cycles. TCRdb used MiXCR to reprocess the 5' RACE reads, holding one entry per CDR3 protein. The sample lists 1.8 million or so distinct CDR3 sequences; roughly two fifths were seen once. Sequencing was done on a sample of blood. The receptors here all came from a human donor in good health.

In its sample, this clonotype was seen a few times. V gene TRBV4-1 combines with J gene TRBJ2-5; 7 nucleotides line up with TRBD1. The length of the CDR3 is 16 residues. Germline V gene lookup returns CDR1 MGHRA and CDR2 YSYEKL. With 1 base clipped from V and 5 bases from J, the junction kept 10 bases outside the gene matches. CDR3 sequence: CASSQGGPTGTETQYF. CDR3 coding DNA: TGCGCCAGCAGCCAAGGCGGACCGACAGGGACGGAGACCCAGTACTTC.

This clonotype was recorded a few times. This sequence joins TRBV29-1 and TRBJ1-2; 8 nucleotides match TRBD1. V lost 5 bases to trimming and J lost 3 bases; unmatched junction nucleotides: 11. CDR1 and CDR2 from the germline V gene are SQVTM and ANQGSEA. This CDR3 is 15 amino acids long. Written as DNA, the CDR3 is TGCAGCGTTACAGGGGGTAACTCGTCCTACTATGGCTACACCTTC. Its protein product is CSVTGGNSSYYGYTF.

The chain recombines TRBV27 with TRBJ2-5, with 10 bases identical to TRBD2. The CDR3 totals 17 residues. The V segment lost 6 bases and the J segment 5 bases; nucleotides outside the gene matches: 15. Per germline, CDR1 MNHEY and CDR2 SMNVEV (reference sequence). The CDR3 sequence: CASRPLAGGPFLETQYF. CDR3 nucleotide sequence: TGTGCCAGCAGACCCTTAGCGGGGGGACCCTTCCTGGAGACCCAGTACTTC.

The chain joins TRBV18 to TRBJ2-7; D unresolved. V was pared by 1 base and J by 0 bases, with 13 bases between. The CDR3 is made up of 16 amino acids. Per the germline V gene, CDR1 is KGHSH and CDR2 is LQKENI. In nucleotides, the CDR3 is TGTGCCAGCTCACCACGTACAGACTCCTTCTCCTACGAGCAGTACTTC. This translates into CASSPRTDSFSYEQYF.

The gene calls are TRBV3-1 and TRBJ2-3; D gene ambiguous. The CDR3 covers 10 residues. CDR1 is LGHDT, CDR2 YNNKEL, per germline (reference sequence). Trimming removed 8 bases at V and 5 bases at J, with 5 bases between. CDR3 sequence reads: CASEGDTQYF. In DNA form, the CDR3 reads TGTGCCAGCGAAGGAGATACGCAGTATTTT.